The source of this T cell receptor (beta chain) is a study of OX40 agonist ivuxolimab in advanced cancers. Germline V gene sequence: CDR1 MGHRA, CDR2 YSYEKL. V trimming: 0 bases; J trimming: 10 bases; junction bases outside the gene matches: 11. CDR3 size: 16 residues. Clones were read by immunoSEQ multiplex PCR, and TCRdb kept only the in-frame ones, dropping some. Here the sample spans about 84,000 clones, 75% to 90% being singletons. Study outcomes and limitations: In the expanded peripheral T cells, antigen specificity was never determined.

In the case of this clone: What it binds is unknown.

V gene TRBV4-1 combines with J gene TRBJ1-4; 7 bases are a match to TRBD1. The sequencing here drew on CD4+ or CD8+ T cells sorted from blood, taken in a trial of the OX40 agonist ivuxolimab. This receptor was taken from an adult with an advanced solid tumor such as melanoma, head and neck, liver or kidney cancer. CDR3 region: CASSQDRDRAGRKLFF. CDR3 DNA: TGCGCCAGCAGCCAAGATCGTGACAGGGCCGGTCGAAAACTGTTTTTT.